This entry features one TCR beta chain sequence. These data belong to a study of T cell repertoires in cytomegalovirus infection. TCRdb itself ran the reads through MiXCR, one entry per CDR3 protein. The data hold about 450,000 distinct CDR3 sequences, with roughly 30% observed a single time. The germline gives CDR1 SGHDN, CDR2 FVKESK. The V gene lost 1 base and the J gene lost 5 bases, with 12 bases spanning the gap. The CDR3 totals 14 residues. The V gene is TRBV14, the J gene TRBJ2-7, with D hard to call. Sequenced sample: PBMCs. The TCR originated in a human donor in good health (CMV status not recorded). Some clones in this sample may be carry-over from other donors' samples. The CDR3 DNA reads as TGTGCCAGCAGCCAAGGTCGGCTTAGGGACGAGCAGTACTTC. This encodes CASSQGRLRDEQYF. The variable domain in full, with the rest retrieved from reference TRBV14 and TRBJ2-7, is EAGVTQFPSHSVIEKGQTVTLRCDPISGHDNLYWYRRVMGKEIKFLLHFVKESKQDESGMPNNRFLAERTGGTYSTLKVQPAELEDSGVYFCASSQGRLRDEQYFGPGTRLTVT.